The 12 T cell receptor beta chains reported below all come from one sample, sequenced in a study of shared clonotypes between healthy human individuals. Sequencing used immunoSEQ multiplex PCR; TCRdb keeps in-frame clones, though not all of them. The sample lists millions of clones, roughly 93% occurring once. Input material: naive CD4+ T cells from PBMCs. The subset is: CD45RA+ positively selected. The receptors derive from a young man in good health. Some clones in this sample may be carry-over from other donors' samples.

J is TRBJ2-1 and V is TRBV9; no reliable D call. V was pared by 2 bases and J by 0 bases, with 12 bases between. Germline assignment: CDR1 SGDLS and CDR2 YYNGEE. The CDR3 length is 16 residues. The CDR3 sequence is CASSVMAPSSYNEQFF. CDR3 DNA sequence: TGTGCCAGCAGCGTGATGGCGCCGAGCTCCTACAATGAGCAGTTCTTC.

The chain has TRBV28 and TRBJ2-3; D assignment may be TRBD1 or TRBD2 (5 bases each). Germline CDR1 reads MDHEN; CDR2 reads SYDVKM. The CDR3 totals 13 residues. The V gene lost 4 bases and the J gene lost 4 bases, with 9 bases spanning the gap. The DNA for the CDR3 is TGTGCCAGCAGTTCCGGGGCCGCAGATACGCAGTATTTT. This sequence encodes CASSSGAADTQYF.

This chain connects TRBV28 to TRBJ1-5; D gene unclear. V was clipped by 5 bases and J by 7 bases, with 9 bases between them. The CDR3 has 12 residues. Germline values: CDR1 MDHEN, CDR2 SYDVKM. CDR3 in DNA: TGTGCCAGCAGTGACCCGGGGCAGCCCCAGCATTTT. Translation gives CASSDPGQPQHF. The complete variable domain, with remaining parts taken from reference TRBV28 and TRBJ1-5, reads DVKVTQSSRYLVKRTGEKVFLECVQDMDHENMFWYRQDPGLGLRLIYFSYDVKMKEKGDIPEGYSVSREKKERFSLILESASTNQTSMYLCASSDPGQPQHFGDGTRLSIL.

Of note for this clone: Other nucleotide sequences from this sample produce the same CDR3. J is TRBJ2-1 and V is TRBV5-1, with 10 bases lining up with TRBD1. CDR1 SGHRS and CDR2 YFSETQ come from the germline V gene. After removal of 0 bases from V and 5 bases from J, the junction contained 2 bases not matched to a gene. The CDR3 spans 15 residues. The CDR3 DNA reads as TGCGCCAGCAGCTTGGGTGGGACAGGGGACAATGAGCAGTTCTTC. Encoded protein: CASSLGGTGDNEQFF.

This chain links TRBV29-1 with TRBJ2-3; 16 positions agree with TRBD2. Germline loops: CDR1 SQVTM, CDR2 ANQGSEA. The CDR3 length is 16 residues. V gave up 6 bases and J gave up 4 bases; unmatched junction bases: 7. The CDR3 sequence: CSVLGLAGGPSDTQYF. The DNA for the CDR3 is TGCAGCGTCTTGGGACTAGCGGGAGGGCCTTCAGATACGCAGTATTTT.

The chain has TRBV29-1 and TRBJ2-1; 12 bases agree with TRBD1. Unmatched junction bases numbered 4, after V lost 0 bases and J lost 4 bases. The CDR3 contains 16 residues. CDR1 and CDR2 (germline): SQVTM, ANQGSEA. CDR3 DNA sequence: TGCAGCGTTGAAGAGGGACAGGGGGCTTCATACAATGAGCAGTTCTTC. Amino acid sequence: CSVEEGQGASYNEQFF.

This clone was seen only once. V and J are TRBV7-9 and TRBJ1-2, with D hard to call. Germline CDR1 reads SEHNR; CDR2 reads FQNEAQ (reference sequence). Trimming removed 7 bases from V and 2 bases from J, with 14 bases in between. The CDR3 consists of 14 residues. DNA for the CDR3: TGTGCCAGCACCCGTGTTGGAGCCAACTATGGCTACACCTTC. It specifies CASTRVGANYGYTF. Variable domain in full (rest from reference TRBV7-9 and TRBJ1-2): DTGVSQNPRHKITKRGQNVTFRCDPISEHNRLYWYRQTLGQGPEFLTYFQNEAQLEKSRLLSDRFSAERPKGSFSTLEIQRTEQGDSAMYLCASTRVGANYGYTFGSGTRLTVV.

The CDR3 region has the DNA TGTGCCAGCAGCCCGGGAGGGGGCGGTTGGGCCGGGGAGCTGTTTTTT. Amino acid sequence: CASSPGGGGWAGELFF. The rearrangement uses TRBV5-6 and TRBJ2-2; the D gene is possibly TRBD2 (8 bases). The CDR3 has 16 residues. V was trimmed by 4 bases and J by 6 bases, leaving 19 bases between them. Germline values: CDR1 SGHDT, CDR2 YYEEEE.

This clone was seen a few times. The genes are TRBV7-3 and TRBJ2-3, with 8 nucleotides matching TRBD2. Germline V gives CDR1 SGHTA, CDR2 FQGTGA. Trimming removed 5 bases from V and 3 bases from J; junction bases left unmatched: 4. The CDR3 length is 14 residues. The DNA of the CDR3 is TGTGCCAGCAGCCGGCAGCGGGAGACAGATACGCAGTATTTT. This encodes CASSRQRETDTQYF.

The rearrangement joins TRBV7-8 to TRBJ2-5; 13 positions match TRBD2. The CDR3 sequence is 16 residues long. In germline, CDR1 is SGHVS, CDR2 FQNEAQ. V trimming: 6 bases; J trimming: 5 bases; junction bases outside the gene matches: 9. CDR3 nucleotides: TGTGCCAGCAGACGACTAGCGGGAGGCCCCGGGGAGACCCAGTACTTC. Translating it yields CASRRLAGGPGETQYF. The full variable domain, its missing parts supplied by reference TRBV7-8 and TRBJ2-5, is GAGVSQSPRYKVAKRGQDVALRCDPISGHVSLFWYQQALGQGPEFLTYFQNEAQLDKSGLPSDRFFAERPEGSVSTLKIQRTQQEDSAVYLCASRRLAGGPGETQYFGPGTRLLVL.

On this clone itself: Other DNA sequences in this sample translate to the same CDR3. The rearrangement joins TRBV7-2 to TRBJ2-7, with unresolved D. CDR3 length: 14 residues. CDR1 and CDR2 from the germline V gene are SGHTA and FQGNSA. V gave up 1 base and J gave up 0 bases, with 7 bases separating them. The CDR3 reads CASSLVGSSYEQYF. The DNA for the CDR3 is TGTGCCAGCAGCTTAGTGGGAAGCTCCTACGAGCAGTACTTC.

J is TRBJ1-2 and V is TRBV6-5; 9 positions agree with TRBD1. The CDR3 has 14 amino acids. Germline V gene sequence: CDR1 MNHEY, CDR2 SVGAGI. With V trimmed by 4 bases and J by 4 bases, 4 bases remained unmatched. The CDR3 region is CASSSTGGSYGYTF. DNA for the CDR3: TGTGCCAGCAGTTCCACAGGGGGCAGCTATGGCTACACCTTC.